The 8 T cell receptor beta chains below all came from one sample that was sequenced in a study of blood T cell repertoires in COVID-19 (dated by TCRdb to 2019 to 2021). The library was generated by the immunoSEQ multiplex PCR assay. This is the immuneACCESS table as TCRdb keeps it, with only in-frame sequences that have V and J called. A part of the clones is gone; compared with another copy, unresolved V genes explain less than half, and the rest is unexplained. In all, the sample holds about 170,000 clones, and 84% of those were seen once. The top ten clonotypes cover about 2.7% of the sample. Sequences were obtained from peripheral blood. Every receptor here comes from an elderly woman with COVID-19, enrolled during active disease.

This chain joins TRBV5-1 and TRBJ2-6; D possibly corresponds to TRBD2 (7 bases). The germline V and J ends were trimmed by 7 bases and 0 bases, with 20 bases remaining between them. The CDR3 sequence is 18 residues long. The germline CDR1 and CDR2 sequences are SGHRS and YFSETQ. CDR3 nucleotide sequence: TGCGCCAGCCGTGAGGGGGGGGACCCCTACTCTGGGGCCAACGTCCTGACTTTC. Protein: CASREGGDPYSGANVLTF.

The chain employs TRBV20-1 and TRBJ2-1, with 7 bases that match TRBD1. Germline loops: CDR1 DFQATT, CDR2 SNEGSKA (reference sequence). V shed 3 bases and J 10 bases; nucleotides not matched to a gene: 3. The CDR3 sequence is 11 residues long. CDR3 DNA: TGCAGTGCTAGGACGACAGGGGAGCAGTTCTTC. It translates to CSARTTGEQFF.

V gene TRBV19 combines with J gene TRBJ2-1, with a tentative D call TRBD1 (5 bases). The CDR3 contains 14 residues. Germline V CDR1 and CDR2: LNHDA, SQIVND (reference sequence). V lost 3 bases to trimming and J lost 3 bases, with 9 bases between them. The CDR3 DNA follows: TGTGCCAGTAGTATCCGACAGTTCTACAATGAGCAGTTCTTC. This gives the protein CASSIRQFYNEQFF.

The J gene is TRBJ2-7, the V gene TRBV7-2, with TRBD2 matching over 8 bases. This CDR3 has 14 residues. Per germline, CDR1 SGHTA and CDR2 FQGNSA. The J segment lost 5 bases and the V segment lost 3 bases, leaving 6 bases of the junction unmatched. The chain's CDR3 is CASSFRGGHHEQYF. CDR3 DNA sequence: TGTGCCAGCAGCTTCCGGGGGGGCCACCACGAGCAGTACTTC.

The chain couples TRBV6-1 to TRBJ2-7; D not certain. This CDR3 comprises 13 residues. V dropped 2 bases and J dropped 5 bases, with 10 bases sitting between them. Germline-derived CDR1 and CDR2 are MNHNS and SASEGT. The chain's CDR3 is CASSESGRNEQYF. As DNA, the CDR3 is TGTGCCAGCAGTGAAAGTGGGCGTAACGAGCAGTACTTC.

The gene calls are TRBV7-9 and TRBJ2-5; 7 bases match TRBD2. V was pared by 5 bases and J by 3 bases, with 12 bases of the junction left unmatched. The CDR3 runs to 16 residues. Per the germline V gene, CDR1 is SEHNR and CDR2 is FQNEAQ (reference sequence). Here the CDR3 DNA reads TGTGCCAGCAGCCACCCAGGGCGAGCGGGGAAAGAGACCCAGTACTTC. Encoded protein: CASSHPGRAGKETQYF. Filled out from reference TRBV7-9 and TRBJ2-5, the complete variable domain reads DTGVSQNPRHKITKRGQNVTFRCDPISEHNRLYWYRQTLGQGPEFLTYFQNEAQLEKSRLLSDRFSAERPKGSFSTLEIQRTEQGDSAMYLCASSHPGRAGKETQYFGPGTRLLVL.

V is TRBV24-1 and J is TRBJ2-7; TRBD2 is a possible D gene (5 bases). CDR3 length: 14 amino acids. Trimming cost V 9 bases and J 0 bases, with 14 bases left between them. Per the germline V gene, CDR1 is KGHDR and CDR2 is SFDVKD. The CDR3 DNA follows: TGTGCCACCTGCTACCGGGGTAGCTCCTACGAGCAGTACTTC. It is translated as CATCYRGSSYEQYF.

V and J are TRBV29-1 and TRBJ1-2; D is unresolved. CDR1 and CDR2 (germline): SQVTM, ANQGSEA. The CDR3 contains 12 residues. V shed 8 bases and J shed 1 base, with 11 bases lying between them. CDR3 protein: CSSDSFNYGYTF. CDR3 bases: TGCAGCTCGGATAGCTTTAACTATGGCTACACCTTC. Looking up the rest from reference TRBV29-1 and TRBJ1-2 gives the full variable domain: SAVISQKPSRDICQRGTSLTIQCQVDSQVTMMFWYRQQPGQSLTLIATANQGSEATYESGFVIDKFPISRPNLTFSTLTVSNMSPEDSSIYLCSSDSFNYGYTFGSGTRLTVV.